These 19 T cell receptor beta chains share one sample of origin, sequenced in a study of human T cells and chemical hapten exposure. One entry per CDR3 protein results from TCRdb running MiXCR on the RACE reads. The table lists 50,000 to 70,000 distinct CDR3 sequences, roughly a tenth of them singletons. Time point in this sample: pre-sensitization, week 0. As for treatment: therapeutic diphenylcyclopropenone sensitization with weekly scalp DPC. The source material was whole blood, sampled in connection with sensitization to the hapten diphenylcyclopropenone (DPC). These receptors were collected from a man in his forties or fifties with alopecia areata. Some clones in this sample may be carry-over from other donors' samples.

V usage is TRBV7-2 and J usage is TRBJ2-1, with TRBD2 matching 12 bases. Germline V gene data show CDR1 as SGHTA and CDR2 as FQGNSA. CDR3 length: 15 amino acids. V lost 3 bases and J lost 9; bases outside the gene matches: 6. The CDR3 nucleotides are TGTGCCAGCAGCTTCTCGGGACTAGCGGGTGTTGAGCAGTTCTTC. Protein: CASSFSGLAGVEQFF.

The V call is TRBV20-1, the J call TRBJ1-2, with no clear D. Germline V gene data show CDR1 as DFQATT and CDR2 as SNEGSKA (reference sequence). With 7 bases removed from V and 3 bases from J, the gap between germline ends came to 6 bases. The CDR3 contains 10 residues. CDR3 coding DNA: TGCAGTGTTATGGACTATGGCTACACCTTC. It codes for CSVMDYGYTF.

This clonotype was detected only a few times. V and J are TRBV3-2 and TRBJ2-1; the tabulated D call, TRBD2, remains unverified against the DNA. TRBV3-2 is assigned pseudogene status. The CDR3 is 18 amino acids. This CDR3 reads CASSQEVFRLAGENEQFF. The CDR3 DNA reads TGTGCCAGCAGCCAAGAAGTGTTCCGGCTAGCGGGAGAGAATGAGCAGTTCTTC.

J is TRBJ2-1 and V is TRBV10-3; the D gene is possibly TRBD1 (5 bases). From germline, CDR1 is ENHRY and CDR2 SYGVKD. CDR3 size: 13 residues. V was trimmed by 4 bases and J by 5 bases, leaving 9 bases between them. This CDR3 reads CAISVTAHNEQFF. CDR3 sequence (DNA): TGTGCCATCAGTGTGACAGCCCACAATGAGCAGTTCTTC.

This clonotype appeared many times. The rearrangement uses TRBV6-2 or TRBV6-3 and TRBJ1-5; 7 bases are a match to TRBD1. The ends lost 5 bases at V and 4 bases at J; junction bases unmatched: 8. The length of the CDR3 is 15 residues. Germline V gene data show CDR1 as MNHEY and CDR2 as SVGEGT. DNA of the CDR3: TGTGCCAGCAGTGAAGGGACAGTCTTAAATCAGCCCCAGCATTTT. Its protein is CASSEGTVLNQPQHF.

This clonotype was found many times. The chain combines TRBV20-1 with TRBJ1-5, with a weak D call TRBD1 (6 bases). Germline CDR1 reads DFQATT; CDR2 reads SNEGSKA (reference sequence). V was shortened by 5 bases and J by 8 bases, with 13 bases between the two germline ends. This CDR3 spans 12 amino acids. The CDR3 region has the DNA TGCAGTGCTCTCAGGGGATCGGAGCCCCAGCATTTT. It is translated as CSALRGSEPQHF.

In this sample, this clonotype turned up many times. One end of the junction varies from germline; a read error may be responsible. This chain joins TRBV24-1 and TRBJ2-6; possibly TRBD1 or TRBD2 for D (5 bases each). This CDR3 spans 16 amino acids. Per germline, CDR1 KGHDR and CDR2 SFDVKD. CDR3 bases: TGTGCCACCAGTGATTCGGTGGGGGATGGGACCAACGTCCTGACTTTC. This sequence encodes CATSDSVGDGTNVLTF.

There are a few counts of this clonotype. This chain joins TRBV5-5 and TRBJ2-3; 7 bases fit TRBD2. The CDR3 totals 17 residues. V shed 0 bases, J shed 0 bases, and the junction held 7 bases outside the gene matches. The germline CDR1 and CDR2 sequences are SGHKS and YYEKEE (reference sequence). CDR3 protein: CASSLAASGSSTDTQYF. CDR3 coding DNA: TGTGCCAGCAGCTTGGCCGCTAGCGGCTCTAGCACAGATACGCAGTATTTT.

Ten or more counts support this clonotype. The genes are TRBV13 and TRBJ2-7, with 8 positions matching TRBD1. The ends lost 0 bases at V and 4 bases at J; junction bases unmatched: 11. The CDR3 runs 17 residues. CDR1 is PRHDT, CDR2 FYEKMQ, per germline (reference sequence). The CDR3 DNA sequence: TGTGCCAGCAGCTTAGGCGGATTGAGGACAGGGTTATACGAGCAGTACTTC. This codes for CASSLGGLRTGLYEQYF.

V gene TRBV9 combines with J gene TRBJ2-7, with D perhaps TRBD2 (5 bases). Between the trimmed V and J ends, which lost 4 bases and 1 base, there was a span of 15 bases. The CDR3 contains 15 residues. CDR1 SGDLS and CDR2 YYNGEE come from the germline V gene. In DNA form, the CDR3 reads TGTGCCAGCAGCCCCCGAGGTGAGGGATCCTACGAGCAGTACTTC. It is translated as CASSPRGEGSYEQYF.

The sample holds a few counts of this clonotype. This chain joins TRBV4-3 and TRBJ1-2, with unresolved D. CDR1 and CDR2 from the germline V gene are LGHNA and YSLEER. This CDR3 has 15 residues. Trimming cost V 1 base and J 4 bases, with 13 bases left between them. The CDR3 loop reads CASSQVEGVGYGYTF. The CDR3 coding sequence is TGCGCCAGCAGCCAAGTGGAAGGCGTCGGCTATGGCTACACCTTC.

V usage is TRBV20-1 and J usage is TRBJ2-7, with D possibly matching TRBD2 (6 bases). With 6 bases removed from V and 4 bases from J, the gap between germline ends came to 16 bases. Per the germline V gene, CDR1 is DFQATT and CDR2 is SNEGSKA (reference sequence). The CDR3 sequence is 13 residues long. CDR3 region: CSAVGTWKYEQYF. Here the CDR3 DNA reads TGCAGTGCGGTAGGGACTTGGAAGTACGAGCAGTACTTC.

The V call is TRBV9, the J call TRBJ1-3; weak D call: TRBD1 (6 bases). V shed 0 bases and J shed 0 bases, with 13 bases lying between them. Germline CDR1 reads SGDLS; CDR2 reads YYNGEE. CDR3 length: 17 residues. The CDR3 region is CASSVGGRGYSGNTIYF. The CDR3 region has the DNA TGTGCCAGCAGCGTAGGTGGCAGGGGCTACTCTGGAAACACCATATATTTT.

This clonotype was seen ten or more times. The chain joins TRBV12-3 or TRBV12-4 to TRBJ1-5, with 7 bases aligning to TRBD1. The CDR3 loop spans 14 amino acids. Losses at the gene ends were 5 bases for V and 7 bases for J; bases not matched to a gene: 8. The CDR3 protein is CASSGDRVAQPQHF. The CDR3 DNA is TGTGCCAGCAGTGGAGACAGGGTCGCCCAGCCCCAGCATTTT.

The rearrangement links TRBV6-6 to TRBJ2-7, with TRBD2 identical over 10 bases. V lost 8 bases and J lost 5; bases outside the gene matches: 9. Looked up from germline, CDR1 is MNHNY and CDR2 is SVGAGI (reference sequence). This CDR3 contains 14 residues. CDR3: CASAASGSYDEQYF. The CDR3 DNA follows: TGTGCCAGCGCGGCTAGCGGGAGTTACGACGAGCAGTACTTC.

The chain has TRBV12-3 or TRBV12-4 and TRBJ2-2; 7 bases match TRBD1. Trimming removed 4 bases from V and 8 bases from J; junction bases left unmatched: 19. The CDR3 is made up of 18 amino acids. The CDR3 DNA reads as TGTGCCAGCAGTTCTCCCGGCTACACCGACAGGGTACCGGGGGAGCTGTTTTTT. It encodes CASSSPGYTDRVPGELFF.

The table lists this clonotype with a few counts. CDR3 DNA sequence: TGTGCCAGCAGTGAATCGGACCCTGGCTACGAGCAGTACTTC. It codes for CASSESDPGYEQYF. The J gene is TRBJ2-7, the V gene TRBV6-1; D gene ambiguous. The CDR3 is 14 residues long. Germline values: CDR1 MNHNS, CDR2 SASEGT. V shed 2 bases and J shed 3 bases, with 11 bases lying between them.

This clonotype appeared many times. The chain has TRBV20-1 and TRBJ2-1; D possibly corresponds to TRBD2 (5 bases). The CDR3 contains 12 residues. V dropped 5 bases and J dropped 4 bases, with 9 bases sitting between them. The germline gives CDR1 DFQATT, CDR2 SNEGSKA (reference sequence). The CDR3 coding sequence is TGCAGTGCTTGGAGCGGATACAATGAGCAGTTCTTC. This gives the protein CSAWSGYNEQFF.

This clonotype was found many times. One junction end does not reproduce the germline sequence, and a read error may be involved. The genes are TRBV6-2 or TRBV6-3 and TRBJ1-1; D not certain. CDR1 and CDR2 (germline): MNHEY, SVGEGT. The CDR3 is 14 residues long. The CDR3 spells CASSYPAPNAEAFF. CDR3 DNA: TGTGCCAGCAGTTACCCTGCCCCGAACGCTGAAGCTTTCTTT.